This T cell receptor (beta chain) was obtained from a study of OX40 agonist ivuxolimab in advanced cancers. Study-wide context: Averaging 60 years in age, with a range of 23 to 79, the cohort was more than 75% male.

From germline, CDR1 is LNHDA and CDR2 SQIVND (reference sequence). V gave up 6 bases and J gave up 2 bases, with 14 bases separating them. This CDR3 has 14 amino acids. Overall study findings and caveats: Undetermined was the antigen specificity of the expanded peripheral T cells.

The table came from immunoSEQ multiplex PCR; TCRdb's copy has only in-frame clones and leaves some out. The sample shows 9,500 to 13,000 clones, nearly 85% of them seen only once. Notes on this clone: Its antigen is undetermined.

The source material was CD4+ or CD8+ T cells sorted from blood, sampled in a trial of the OX40 agonist ivuxolimab. This clonotype was obtained from an adult with an advanced solid tumor such as melanoma, head and neck, liver or kidney cancer. The chain uses TRBV19 and TRBJ2-7; D possibly corresponds to TRBD1 (5 bases). The CDR3 DNA sequence: TGTGCCAGTAGGTTGGCCGGACAAGCCTACGAGCAGTACTTC. It encodes CASRLAGQAYEQYF.